This TCR beta chain was captured by sequencing in a study of blood T cell repertoires in COVID-19. Looking at the study overall: Acute and convalescent COVID-19 specimens originated in the United States, Italy and Spain.

Generated by immunoSEQ multiplex PCR, the TCRdb table keeps only in-frame clones and is missing some. Altogether about 62,000 clones are present, roughly nine tenths being singletons, with the ten largest covering roughly 18%. The count of this clone is one. Trimming at V came to 2 bases and at J to 0 bases, leaving 8 bases not matched to a gene. Germline V gene sequence: CDR1 KGHSH, CDR2 LQKENI. The CDR3 runs 18 residues. What was sequenced was peripheral blood. V gene TRBV18 combines with J gene TRBJ1-4, with TRBD1 identical over 8 bases. This sequence originates from a woman in her sixties with COVID-19, enrolled during active disease. In DNA, the CDR3 is TGTGCCAGCTCACCAATAGGGACAGGACCAGCAACTAATGAAAAACTGTTTTTT. Its translation is CASSPIGTGPATNEKLFF.